This T cell receptor (beta chain) was recovered during a study of CD8 T cells in Susac syndrome. This clonotype showed up just once. This CDR3 region has 13 residues. Trimming removed 0 bases at V and 6 bases at J, with 8 bases between. Germline loops: CDR1 SEHNR, CDR2 FQNEAQ (reference sequence). Reverse transcription of roughly 0.45 to 1 ug RNA was carried out with random hexamers. A multiplex approach, immunoSEQ multiplex PCR, amplified TCR beta CDR3 across 54 Vbeta and 13 Jbeta. TCRdb re-analysed the immunoSEQ multiplex PCR reads in MiXCR, keeping a single row per CDR3 protein. The table shows about 130,000 distinct CDR3 sequences, with approximately 95% occurring only once. CD8+ and CD4+ T cells taken from blood had their TCR beta sequenced.

The rearrangement joins TRBV7-9 to TRBJ1-2; D may be TRBD1 (6 bases). Material for sequencing was CD8+ T cells from PBMCs. This receptor was taken from a human donor with multiple sclerosis. The CDR3 sequence: CASSLAKGDGYTF. As DNA, the CDR3 is TGTGCCAGCAGCTTAGCGAAGGGGGATGGCTACACCTTC.